This TCR beta chain was documented in a study of blood T cell repertoires in COVID-19. The overall study: From the United States, Italy and Spain came samples of acute and convalescent COVID-19. PBMCs, B-cell-depleted T cells, or T cells provided the cDNA or gDNA that made up the material.

Study processing details: Reference gene primer amplification gave nucleated cell count estimates. TCRdb keeps only in-frame clones here, not all; method: immunoSEQ multiplex PCR. V and J calls plus clone size are reproduced from that table; the DNA served to infer D and trimming. The sample lists around 150,000 clones; approximately 80% were seen once. CDR3 length: 12 residues. The V gene lost 2 bases and the J gene lost 6 bases, with 7 bases spanning the gap. In germline, CDR1 is ENHRY, CDR2 SYGVKD. This TCR derives from a woman aged 80 or older with active or convalescent COVID-19. The sample taken for sequencing was peripheral blood. V is TRBV10-3 and J is TRBJ1-2; D gene unclear. CDR3 sequence reads: CAISELRDGYTF. The CDR3 nucleotides read TGTGCCATCAGTGAGCTCCGAGATGGCTACACCTTC.